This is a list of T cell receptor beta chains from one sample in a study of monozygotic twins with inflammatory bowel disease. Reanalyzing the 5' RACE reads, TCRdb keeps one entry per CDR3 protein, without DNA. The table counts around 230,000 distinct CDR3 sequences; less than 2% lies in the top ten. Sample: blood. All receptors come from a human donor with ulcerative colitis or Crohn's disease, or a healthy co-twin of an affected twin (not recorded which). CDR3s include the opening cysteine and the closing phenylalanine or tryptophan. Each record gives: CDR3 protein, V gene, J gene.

CDR3: CAIKAGGRATEAFF
V: TRBV10-3
J: TRBJ1-1

CDR3: CASSQESLKVEKNEKLFF
V: TRBV4-2
J: TRBJ1-4

CDR3: CASFLGRGGNTEAFF
V: TRBV7-2
J: TRBJ1-1

CDR3: CASSLVGLGYYEQYF
V: TRBV7-2
J: TRBJ2-7

CDR3: CAISEIGTGVNEQFF
V: TRBV10-3
J: TRBJ2-1

CDR3: CASSQQVLAGGLADTQYF
V: TRBV14
J: TRBJ2-3

CDR3: CASSLDRPAYGANVLTF
V: TRBV5-1
J: TRBJ2-6

CDR3: CASSSLRRSGDYGYTF
V: TRBV6-5
J: TRBJ1-2

CDR3: CASSLDGTGYEQYF
V: TRBV5-5
J: TRBJ2-7

CDR3: CASSSRTGEVAPLHF
V: TRBV5-1
J: TRBJ1-6

CDR3: CASSLKGTVYEQYF
V: TRBV3-1
J: TRBJ2-7

CDR3: CASSLSGTTYYEQYF
V: TRBV7-2
J: TRBJ2-7

CDR3: CASSQSSGPPYNEQFF
V: TRBV5-6
J: TRBJ2-1

CDR3: CASSVGTLGNEKLFF
V: TRBV5-1
J: TRBJ1-4

CDR3: CASSLSQGEDEQYF
V: TRBV5-1
J: TRBJ2-7

CDR3: CATSGGQGNTEAFF
V: TRBV12-3/TRBV12-4
J: TRBJ1-1

CDR3: CASSFQTGVNSPLHF
V: TRBV28
J: TRBJ1-6

CDR3: CASSYSESNTEAFF
V: TRBV6-5
J: TRBJ1-1

CDR3: CASSARFTGLTETQYF
V: TRBV11-2
J: TRBJ2-5

CDR3: CSARERGYEQYF
V: TRBV20-1
J: TRBJ2-7

CDR3: CASSLGVLYGYTF
V: TRBV7-9
J: TRBJ1-2

CDR3: CASSPYKQETQYF
V: TRBV18
J: TRBJ2-5

CDR3: CASSWGQGADGNTIYF
V: TRBV5-4
J: TRBJ1-3

CDR3: CASSTRTGGPYNEQFF
V: TRBV3-1
J: TRBJ2-1

CDR3: CAISESKANTEAFF
V: TRBV10-3
J: TRBJ1-1

CDR3: CASSSPGGQGVNYGYTF
V: TRBV7-9
J: TRBJ1-2

CDR3: CASRGTGLGGYTF
V: TRBV12-3/TRBV12-4
J: TRBJ1-2

CDR3: CSVGTEGNQPQHF
V: TRBV29-1
J: TRBJ1-5